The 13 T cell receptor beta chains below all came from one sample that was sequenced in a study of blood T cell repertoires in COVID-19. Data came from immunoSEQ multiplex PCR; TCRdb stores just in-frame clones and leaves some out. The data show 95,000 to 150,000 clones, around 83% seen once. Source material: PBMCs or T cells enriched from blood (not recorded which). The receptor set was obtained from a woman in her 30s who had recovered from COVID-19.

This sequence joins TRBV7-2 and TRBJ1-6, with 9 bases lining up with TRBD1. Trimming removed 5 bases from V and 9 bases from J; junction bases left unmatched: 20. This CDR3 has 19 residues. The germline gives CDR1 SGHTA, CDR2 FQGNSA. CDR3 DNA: TGTGCCAGCAGCGCGAGCGTACAGGGGGCGCAGGATTGGGGTTCACCCCTCCACTTT. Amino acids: CASSASVQGAQDWGSPLHF.

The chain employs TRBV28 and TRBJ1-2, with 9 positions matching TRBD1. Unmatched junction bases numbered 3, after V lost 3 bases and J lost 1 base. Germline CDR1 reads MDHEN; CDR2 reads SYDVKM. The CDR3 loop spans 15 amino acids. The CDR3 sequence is CASSFPGQGNYGYTF. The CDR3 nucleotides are TGTGCCAGCAGTTTTCCGGGACAGGGTAACTATGGCTACACCTTC.

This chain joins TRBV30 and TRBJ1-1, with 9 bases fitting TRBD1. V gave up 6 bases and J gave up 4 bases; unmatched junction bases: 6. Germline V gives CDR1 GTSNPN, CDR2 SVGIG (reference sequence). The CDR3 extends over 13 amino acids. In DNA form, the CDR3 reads TGTGCCTGCGAACAGGGGGCAGGCACTGAAGCTTTCTTT. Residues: CACEQGAGTEAFF.

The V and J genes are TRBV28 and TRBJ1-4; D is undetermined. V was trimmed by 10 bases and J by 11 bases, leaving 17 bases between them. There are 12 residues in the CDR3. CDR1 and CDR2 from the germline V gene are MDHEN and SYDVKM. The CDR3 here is CATTVSESKLFF. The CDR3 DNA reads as TGTGCCACCACTGTTTCTGAGAGTAAACTGTTTTTT.

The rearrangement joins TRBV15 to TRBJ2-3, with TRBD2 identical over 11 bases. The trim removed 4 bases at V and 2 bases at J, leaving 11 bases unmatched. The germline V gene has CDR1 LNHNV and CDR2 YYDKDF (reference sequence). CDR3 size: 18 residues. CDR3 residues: CATSIRLTSGVTTDTQYF. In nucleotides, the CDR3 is TGTGCCACCAGCATACGCCTGACTAGCGGGGTCACCACAGATACGCAGTATTTT.

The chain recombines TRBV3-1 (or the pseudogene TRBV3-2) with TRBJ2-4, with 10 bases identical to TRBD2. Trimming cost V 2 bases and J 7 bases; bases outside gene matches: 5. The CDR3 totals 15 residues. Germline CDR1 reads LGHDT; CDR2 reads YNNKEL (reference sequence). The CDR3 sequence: CASSQLAGVGNIQYF. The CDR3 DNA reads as TGTGCCAGCAGCCAACTAGCGGGAGTCGGTAACATTCAGTACTTC.

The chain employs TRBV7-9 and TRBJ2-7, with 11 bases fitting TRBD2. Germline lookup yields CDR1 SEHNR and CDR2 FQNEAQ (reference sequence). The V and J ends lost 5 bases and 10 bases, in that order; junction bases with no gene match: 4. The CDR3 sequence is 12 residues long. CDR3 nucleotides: TGTGCCAGCAGCCTGACTAGCGGGATCCAGTACTTC. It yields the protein CASSLTSGIQYF.

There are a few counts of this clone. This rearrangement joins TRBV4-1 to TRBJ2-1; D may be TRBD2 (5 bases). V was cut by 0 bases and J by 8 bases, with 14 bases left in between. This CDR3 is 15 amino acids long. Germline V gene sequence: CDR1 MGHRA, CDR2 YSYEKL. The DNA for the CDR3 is TGCGCCAGCAGCCAAGATAGGGTGGGAGTATATGAGCAGTTCTTC. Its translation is CASSQDRVGVYEQFF.

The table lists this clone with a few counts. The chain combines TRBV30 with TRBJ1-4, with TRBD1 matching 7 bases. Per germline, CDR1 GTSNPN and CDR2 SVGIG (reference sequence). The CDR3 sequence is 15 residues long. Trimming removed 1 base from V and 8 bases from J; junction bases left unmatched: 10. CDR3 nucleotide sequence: TGTGCCTGGAGTGCCCGGCCAGGGGGGAGAGAAAAACTGTTTTTT. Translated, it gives CAWSARPGGREKLFF.

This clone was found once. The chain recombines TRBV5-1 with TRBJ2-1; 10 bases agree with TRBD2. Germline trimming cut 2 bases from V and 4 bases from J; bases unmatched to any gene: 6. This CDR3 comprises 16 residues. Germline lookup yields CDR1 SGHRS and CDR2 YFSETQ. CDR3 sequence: CASSFSSSGGYNEQFF. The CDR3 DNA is TGCGCCAGCAGCTTCAGTAGTAGCGGGGGGTACAATGAGCAGTTCTTC.

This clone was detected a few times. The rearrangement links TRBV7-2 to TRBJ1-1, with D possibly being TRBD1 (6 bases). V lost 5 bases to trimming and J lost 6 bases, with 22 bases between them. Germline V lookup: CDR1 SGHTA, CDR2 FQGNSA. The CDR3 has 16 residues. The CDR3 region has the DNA TGTGCCAGCAGCCCCACTCTATTAACAGGGAGCCCTGAAGCTTTCTTT. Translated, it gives CASSPTLLTGSPEAFF.

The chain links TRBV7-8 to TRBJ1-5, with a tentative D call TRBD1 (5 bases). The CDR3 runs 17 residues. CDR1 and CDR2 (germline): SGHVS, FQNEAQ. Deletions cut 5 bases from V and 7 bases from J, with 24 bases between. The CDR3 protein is CASSPVALKGFRQPQHF. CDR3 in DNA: TGTGCCAGCAGCCCAGTCGCCCTTAAGGGGTTCCGCCAGCCCCAGCATTTT.

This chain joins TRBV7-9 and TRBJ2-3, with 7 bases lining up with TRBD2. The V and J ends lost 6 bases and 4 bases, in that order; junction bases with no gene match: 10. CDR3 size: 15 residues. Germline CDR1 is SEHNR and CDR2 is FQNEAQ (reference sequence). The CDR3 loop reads CASRDGAGEADTQYF. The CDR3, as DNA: TGTGCCAGCAGGGACGGGGCGGGAGAGGCAGATACGCAGTATTTT.